One sample yielded the 6 T cell receptor beta chains listed below, sequenced in a study of shared clonotypes between healthy human individuals. Clones were sequenced by immunoSEQ multiplex PCR, and TCRdb holds only the in-frame ones, with some missing. Among about a million clones listed, around 74% were seen once. The sequenced material came from memory CD4+ T cells sorted from blood. The sample's subset: CD45RA-negative fraction. The receptors here all came from a man aged 18-30 years in good health.

Comment on this clone: Other DNA sequences in the same sample also yield this CDR3. The gene calls are TRBV5-1 and TRBJ2-7; TRBD1 aligns across 9 bases. CDR3 length: 15 residues. CDR1 and CDR2 (germline): SGHRS, YFSETQ. J lost 4 bases, V lost 0 bases, and 5 bases had no gene match. CDR3 in DNA: TGCGCCAGCAGCTTGGCCGGGACAGGGACATACGAGCAGTACTTC. Translated, it gives CASSLAGTGTYEQYF.

This clone was seen a few times. Within the sample, other DNA sequences also encode this same CDR3. This chain connects TRBV9 to TRBJ1-1; D is undetermined. The CDR3 length is 14 residues. V gave up 0 bases and J gave up 1 base, with 7 bases separating them. Germline assignment: CDR1 SGDLS and CDR2 YYNGEE. CDR3 sequence: CASSVGVANTEAFF. The CDR3, as DNA: TGTGCCAGCAGCGTAGGAGTAGCGAACACTGAAGCTTTCTTT.

The V call is TRBV4-1, the J call TRBJ2-3; 11 bases map to TRBD2. The CDR3 sequence is 17 residues long. With 2 bases clipped from V and 4 bases from J, the junction kept 8 bases outside the gene matches. Germline loops: CDR1 MGHRA, CDR2 YSYEKL. In DNA form, the CDR3 reads TGCGCCAGCAGCCAACGTGGACTAGCGGGTATCCCAGATACGCAGTATTTT. Amino acid sequence: CASSQRGLAGIPDTQYF.

The chain links TRBV6-5 to TRBJ1-5, with no clear D. CDR1 MNHEY and CDR2 SVGAGI come from the germline V gene. The CDR3 has 14 amino acids. With 11 bases removed from V and 3 bases from J, the gap between germline ends came to 17 bases. The CDR3 DNA is TGTGCCTCCGGCGGGGTCGGAATCAATCAGCCCCAGCATTTT. This codes for CASGGVGINQPQHF.

CDR3 in amino acids: CASSQFLGSTDTQYF. CDR3 in DNA: TGTGCCAGCAGCCAATTCCTGGGGAGCACAGATACGCAGTATTTT. The rearrangement links TRBV11-2 to TRBJ2-3; D is unresolved. V shed 5 bases and J shed 0 bases, with 12 bases lying between them. This CDR3 is built from 15 residues. Germline V gene data show CDR1 as SGHAT and CDR2 as FQNNGV.

The V call is TRBV2, the J call TRBJ2-3, with 12 bases that match TRBD2. Germline V gene sequence: CDR1 SNHLY, CDR2 FYNNEI. V lost 7 bases, J lost 2 bases, and 4 bases stayed unmatched. The CDR3 consists of 15 residues. The CDR3 here is CASTGTSGHTDTQYF. Written as DNA, the CDR3 is TGTGCCAGCACCGGGACTAGCGGGCACACAGATACGCAGTATTTT.